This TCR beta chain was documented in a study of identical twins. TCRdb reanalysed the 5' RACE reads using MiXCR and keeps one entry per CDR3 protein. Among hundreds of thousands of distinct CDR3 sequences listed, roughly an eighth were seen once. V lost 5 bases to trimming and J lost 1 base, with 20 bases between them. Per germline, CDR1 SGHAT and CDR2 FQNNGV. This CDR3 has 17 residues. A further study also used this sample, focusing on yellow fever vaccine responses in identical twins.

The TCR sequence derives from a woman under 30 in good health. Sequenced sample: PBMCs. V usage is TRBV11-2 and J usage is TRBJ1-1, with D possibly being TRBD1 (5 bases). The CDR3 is CASSELPRAGANTEAFF. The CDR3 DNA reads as TGTGCCAGCAGCGAACTCCCGCGGGCTGGGGCGAACACTGAAGCTTTCTTT. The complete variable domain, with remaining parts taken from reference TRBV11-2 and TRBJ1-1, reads EAGVAQSPRYKIIEKRQSVAFWCNPISGHATLYWYQQILGQGPKLLIQFQNNGVVDDSQLPKDRFSAERLKGVDSTLKIQPAKLEDSAVYLCASSELPRAGANTEAFFGQGTRLTVV.